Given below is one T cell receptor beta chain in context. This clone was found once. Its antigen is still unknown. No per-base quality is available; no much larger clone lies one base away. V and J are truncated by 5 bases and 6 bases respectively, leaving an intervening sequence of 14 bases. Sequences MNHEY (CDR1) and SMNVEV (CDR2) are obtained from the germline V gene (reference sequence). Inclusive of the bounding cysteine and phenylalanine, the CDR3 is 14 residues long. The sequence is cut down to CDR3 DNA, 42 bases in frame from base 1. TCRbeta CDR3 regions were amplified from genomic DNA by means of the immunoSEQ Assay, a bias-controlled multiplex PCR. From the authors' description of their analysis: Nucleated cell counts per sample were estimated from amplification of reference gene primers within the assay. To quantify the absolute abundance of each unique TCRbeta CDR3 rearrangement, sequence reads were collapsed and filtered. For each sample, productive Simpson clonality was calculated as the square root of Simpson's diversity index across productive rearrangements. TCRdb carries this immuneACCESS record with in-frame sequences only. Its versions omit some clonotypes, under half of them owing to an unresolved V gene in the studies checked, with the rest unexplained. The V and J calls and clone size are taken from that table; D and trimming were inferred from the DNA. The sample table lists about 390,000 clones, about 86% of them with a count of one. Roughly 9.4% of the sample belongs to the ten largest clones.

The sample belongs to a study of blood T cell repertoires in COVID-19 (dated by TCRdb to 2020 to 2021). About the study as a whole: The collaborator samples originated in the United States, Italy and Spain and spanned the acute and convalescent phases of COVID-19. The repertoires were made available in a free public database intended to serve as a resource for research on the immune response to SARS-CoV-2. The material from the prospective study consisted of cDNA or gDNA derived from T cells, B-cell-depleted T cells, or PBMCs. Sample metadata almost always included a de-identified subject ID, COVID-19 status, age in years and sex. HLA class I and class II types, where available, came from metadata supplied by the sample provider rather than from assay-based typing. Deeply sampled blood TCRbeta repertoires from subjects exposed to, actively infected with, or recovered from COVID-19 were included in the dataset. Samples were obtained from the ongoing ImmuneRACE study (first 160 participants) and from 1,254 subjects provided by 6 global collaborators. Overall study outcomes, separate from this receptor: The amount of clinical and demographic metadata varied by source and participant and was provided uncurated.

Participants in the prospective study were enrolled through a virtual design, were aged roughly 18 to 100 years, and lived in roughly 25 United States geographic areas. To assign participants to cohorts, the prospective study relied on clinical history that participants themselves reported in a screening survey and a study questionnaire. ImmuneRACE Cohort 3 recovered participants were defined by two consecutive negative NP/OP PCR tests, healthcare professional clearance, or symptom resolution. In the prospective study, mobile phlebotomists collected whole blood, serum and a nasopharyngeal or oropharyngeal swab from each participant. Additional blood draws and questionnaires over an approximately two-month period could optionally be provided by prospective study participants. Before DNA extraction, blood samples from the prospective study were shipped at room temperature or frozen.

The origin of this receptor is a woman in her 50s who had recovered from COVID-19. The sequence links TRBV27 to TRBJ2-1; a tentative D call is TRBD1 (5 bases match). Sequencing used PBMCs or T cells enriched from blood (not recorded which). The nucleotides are TGTGCCAGCAGTGAAGGGGTGGGTTCCAATGAGCAGTTCTTC. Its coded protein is CASSEGVGSNEQFF.